Shown below are 14 T cell receptor beta chains from a single sample sequenced in a study of CD8 T cells in Susac syndrome. RNA was extracted with the RNeasy kit, and a quantity of roughly 0.45 to 1 ug was reverse transcribed using random hexamers. TCRdb called the immunoSEQ multiplex PCR reads again in MiXCR, with one record for every CDR3 protein. The sample records just over 300,000 distinct CDR3 sequences, 92% being singletons. The specimen sequenced was CD4+ T cells from PBMCs. These receptors all stem from a human donor with multiple sclerosis.

The CDR3 DNA sequence: TGCGCCAGCAGCCAGCCAGTGAGCGGGAGCTACGAGCAGTACTTC. Amino acids: CASSQPVSGSYEQYF. The chain is built from TRBV4-1 and TRBJ2-7; 8 positions agree with TRBD2. CDR3 length: 15 residues. Per germline, CDR1 MGHRA and CDR2 YSYEKL. V lost 3 bases, J lost 3 bases, and 7 bases stayed unmatched.

This chain uses TRBV12-3 or TRBV12-4 with TRBJ1-5; D call uncertain. Trimming shortened V by 5 bases and J by 4 bases, and 9 bases separated the two germline ends. The CDR3 runs 13 residues. CDR3 region: CASSLTWNQPQHF. The CDR3 region has the DNA TGTGCCAGCAGTCTAACGTGGAATCAGCCCCAGCATTTT.

V and J are TRBV7-3 and TRBJ2-3; unclear D gene. V lost 4 bases and J lost 4, with 15 bases in between. The germline V gene encodes CDR1 SGHTA and CDR2 FQGTGA. The CDR3 consists of 15 residues. CDR3 nucleotides: TGTGCCAGCAGCTCCCTGGCTAGTTCGGCAGATACGCAGTATTTT. This encodes CASSSLASSADTQYF.

V gene TRBV5-1 combines with J gene TRBJ2-1, with 8 bases aligning to TRBD2. V trimming: 6 bases; J trimming: 2 bases; junction bases outside the gene matches: 10. The germline V gene encodes CDR1 SGHRS and CDR2 YFSETQ. The CDR3 has 16 residues. The CDR3 sequence is CASKPMGGLAYNEQFF. The DNA of the CDR3 is TGCGCCAGCAAACCGATGGGGGGACTAGCCTACAATGAGCAGTTCTTC.

The V call is TRBV20-1, the J call TRBJ1-1; possible D gene TRBD1, 6 bases. Germline values: CDR1 DFQATT, CDR2 SNEGSKA (reference sequence). V was clipped by 3 bases and J by 3 bases, with 17 bases between them. The CDR3 has 15 amino acids. In DNA form, the CDR3 reads TGCAGTGCTAGCCCCTTGACAGGAGGGGACACTGAAGCTTTCTTT. Protein product: CSASPLTGGDTEAFF.

This rearrangement joins TRBV24-1 to TRBJ2-7, with 8 bases matching TRBD1. Germline V gene data show CDR1 as KGHDR and CDR2 as SFDVKD. CDR3 length: 15 amino acids. V shed 4 bases, J shed 4 bases, and the junction held 8 bases outside the gene matches. The CDR3 protein is CATSDPGTGLYEQYF. CDR3 nucleotides: TGTGCCACCAGTGACCCCGGGACAGGACTGTACGAGCAGTACTTC.

The V and J genes are TRBV20-1 and TRBJ1-5; TRBD1 is a possible D gene (6 bases). Germline V gene lookup returns CDR1 DFQATT and CDR2 SNEGSKA (reference sequence). V was cut by 3 bases and J by 4 bases, with 16 bases left in between. The CDR3 contains 15 residues. The CDR3 here is CSARSPGTLNQPQHF. CDR3 nucleotides: TGCAGTGCTAGGTCCCCTGGGACACTAAATCAGCCCCAGCATTTT.

The chain carries TRBV9 and TRBJ2-1, with D uncertain. Germline CDR1 reads SGDLS; CDR2 reads YYNGEE. Deletions cut 5 bases from V and 1 base from J, with 13 bases between. This CDR3 has 15 amino acids. In nucleotides, the CDR3 is TGTGCCAGCAGTGGGTCGGGCCAGTCCTACAATGAGCAGTTCTTC. Its protein product is CASSGSGQSYNEQFF. The complete variable domain, with remaining parts taken from reference TRBV9 and TRBJ2-1, reads DSGVTQTPKHLITATGQRVTLRCSPRSGDLSVYWYQQSLDQGLQFLIQYYNGEERAKGNILERFSAQQFPDLHSELNLSSLELGDSALYFCASSGSGQSYNEQFFGPGTRLTVL.

J is TRBJ2-3 and V is TRBV7-2; 15 bases fit TRBD2. CDR1 SGHTA and CDR2 FQGNSA come from the germline V gene. V shed 5 bases and J 8 bases; nucleotides not matched to a gene: 11. The CDR3 is 17 residues long. Here the CDR3 DNA reads TGTGCCAGCAGCGCCGCGGGACTAGCGGGAGGTACCTCTACGCAGTATTTT. The encoded protein is CASSAAGLAGGTSTQYF.

V and J are TRBV19 and TRBJ2-2; 11 nucleotides match TRBD1. V gave up 8 bases and J gave up 3 bases; unmatched junction bases: 2. This CDR3 has 14 amino acids. Germline V CDR1 and CDR2: LNHDA, SQIVND (reference sequence). CDR3 in DNA: TGTGCCAGTTGGGACAGGGGGTACACCGGGGAGCTGTTTTTT. Its translation is CASWDRGYTGELFF. Complete variable domain (other parts from reference TRBV19 and TRBJ2-2): DGGITQSPKYLFRKEGQNVTLSCEQNLNHDAMYWYRQDPGQGLRLIYYSQIVNDFQKGDIAEGYSVSREKKESFPLTVTSAQKNPTAFYLCASWDRGYTGELFFGEGSRLTVL.

The J gene is TRBJ2-5, the V gene TRBV12-3 or TRBV12-4, with 7 bases lining up with TRBD1. V dropped 7 bases and J dropped 2; count of bases not matched to a gene: 10. This CDR3 contains 15 residues. The CDR3 coding sequence is TGTGCCAGCATGCGGCAGGGGGTAAGACAAGAGACCCAGTACTTC. Residues: CASMRQGVRQETQYF.

This chain links TRBV6-5 with TRBJ1-2; weak D call: TRBD1 (6 bases). CDR3 length equals 14 residues. Germline V lookup: CDR1 MNHEY, CDR2 SVGAGI. Trimming shortened V by 10 bases and J by 6 bases, and 21 bases separated the two germline ends. DNA for the CDR3: TGTGCCACCCAGCCCGACAGGACGGGGAATGGCTACACCTTC. Residues: CATQPDRTGNGYTF.

This clonotype has just one count. V gene TRBV11-2 combines with J gene TRBJ2-1; 7 bases fit TRBD2. The V segment lost 0 bases and the J segment 7 bases; nucleotides outside the gene matches: 6. This CDR3 contains 15 residues. Germline loops: CDR1 SGHAT, CDR2 FQNNGV. CDR3 protein: CASSLDPGGGNEQFF. In DNA form, the CDR3 reads TGTGCCAGCAGCTTAGATCCGGGGGGTGGTAATGAGCAGTTCTTC.

The chain recombines TRBV30 with TRBJ2-1; 9 bases match TRBD2. This CDR3 region has 13 residues. In germline, CDR1 is GTSNPN, CDR2 SVGIG (reference sequence). Germline trimming cut 8 bases from V and 2 bases from J; bases unmatched to any gene: 4. For the CDR3, the DNA is TGTGCCGGAGCGGGGGGCGCCTACAATGAGCAGTTCTTC. Translated, it gives CAGAGGAYNEQFF. The full variable domain, completed using reference TRBV30 and TRBJ2-1, is SQTIHQWPATLVQPVGSPLSLECTVEGTSNPNLYWYRQAAGRGLQLLFYSVGIGQISSEVPQNLSASRPQDRQFILSSKKLLLSDSGFYLCAGAGGAYNEQFFGPGTRLTVL.